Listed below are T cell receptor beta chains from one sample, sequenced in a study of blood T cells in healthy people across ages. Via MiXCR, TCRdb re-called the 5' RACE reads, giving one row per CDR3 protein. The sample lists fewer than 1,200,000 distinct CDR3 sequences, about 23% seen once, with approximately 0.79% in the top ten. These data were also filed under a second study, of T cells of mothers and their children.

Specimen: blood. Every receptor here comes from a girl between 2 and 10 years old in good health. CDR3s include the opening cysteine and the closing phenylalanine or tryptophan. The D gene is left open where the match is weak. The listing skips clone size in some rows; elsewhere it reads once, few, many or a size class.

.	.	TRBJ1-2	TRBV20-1	CSAGITNYGYTF	TGCAGTGCTGGAATTACTAACTATGGCTACACCTTC
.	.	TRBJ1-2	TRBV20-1	CSARLRAGYTF	TGCAGTGCTAGACTCAGGGCAGGCTACACCTTC
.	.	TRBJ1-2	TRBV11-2	CASSPTFDGVRGNTF	TGTGCCAGCAGCCCAACTTTCGACGGGGTGAGGGGCAACACCTTC
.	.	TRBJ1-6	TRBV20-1	CSARDLYSGPSSYNSPLHF	TGCAGTGCTAGAGATTTATACTCAGGGCCTAGCTCCTATAATTCACCCCTCCACTTT
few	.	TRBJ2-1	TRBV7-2	CASSRGSNNEQFF	TGTGCCAGCAGCCGAGGATCTAACAATGAGCAGTTCTTC
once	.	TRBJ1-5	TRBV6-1	CASSDDGHYSNQPQHF	TGTGCCAGCAGTGACGACGGACACTATAGCAATCAGCCCCAGCATTTT
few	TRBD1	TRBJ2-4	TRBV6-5	CATRQGAGLNIQYF	TGTGCCACCAGACAGGGGGCAGGATTGAACATTCAGTACTTC
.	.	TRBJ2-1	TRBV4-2	CASSQAQREQFF	TGTGCCAGCAGCCAAGCCCAGCGTGAGCAGTTCTTC
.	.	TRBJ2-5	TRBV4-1	CASSQVGPIGTQYF	TGCGCCAGCAGCCAAGTTGGACCGATAGGGACCCAGTACTTC
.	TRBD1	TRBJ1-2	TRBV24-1	CATSDPRDRPPRNYGYTF	TGTGCCACCAGTGATCCCCGGGACAGACCACCGAGGAACTATGGCTACACCTTC
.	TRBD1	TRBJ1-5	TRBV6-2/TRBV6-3	CASSYAYRGNQPQHF	TGTGCCAGCAGTTACGCGTACAGGGGTAATCAGCCCCAGCATTTT
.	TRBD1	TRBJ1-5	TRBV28	CASSLTGGAYQPQHF	TGTGCCAGCAGTTTAACAGGGGGCGCGTATCAGCCCCAGCATTTT
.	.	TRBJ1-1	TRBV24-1	CATSGSQNTEAFF	TGTGCCACCAGTGGGTCTCAGAACACTGAAGCTTTCTTT
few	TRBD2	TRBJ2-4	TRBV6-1	CASKPEAGVGAKNIQYF	TGTGCCAGCAAACCTGAAGCGGGAGTCGGAGCCAAAAACATTCAGTACTTC
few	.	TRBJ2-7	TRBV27	CASKGNGQRYEQYF	TGTGCCAGCAAGGGTAATGGACAGAGGTACGAGCAGTACTTC
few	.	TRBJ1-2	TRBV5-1	CASSLEVGGFNYGYTF	TGCGCCAGCAGCTTGGAAGTAGGCGGGTTTAACTATGGCTACACCTTC
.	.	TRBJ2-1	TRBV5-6	CASTVGSSYNEQFF	TGTGCCAGCACCGTGGGGAGCTCCTACAATGAGCAGTTCTTC
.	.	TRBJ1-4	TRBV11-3	CASSPRTGRDNEKLFF	TGTGCCAGCAGCCCTCGGACCGGGAGGGACAATGAAAAACTGTTTTTT
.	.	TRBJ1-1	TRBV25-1	CASSPHTGLNTEAFF	TGTGCCAGCAGTCCGCATACAGGGTTGAACACTGAAGCTTTCTTT
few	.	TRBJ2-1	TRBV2	CASSRELTYNEQFF	TGTGCCAGCAGCCGGGAACTCACCTACAATGAGCAGTTCTTC
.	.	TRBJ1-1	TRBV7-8	CASSLGQGTLNTEAFF	TGTGCCAGCAGCTTAGGTCAGGGGACCTTGAACACTGAAGCTTTCTTT
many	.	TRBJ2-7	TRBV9	CASSAGHEQYF	TGTGCCAGCAGCGCGGGCCACGAGCAGTACTTC
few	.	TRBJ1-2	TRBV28	CASANTGYTF	TGTGCCAGCGCTAACACTGGCTACACCTTC
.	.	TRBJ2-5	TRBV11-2	CASSTDLHQETQYF	TGTGCCAGCAGCACGGATCTACATCAAGAGACCCAGTACTTC
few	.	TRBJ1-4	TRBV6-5	CASSPSSSWEKLFF	TGTGCCAGCAGCCCGAGTAGTTCTTGGGAAAAACTGTTTTTT
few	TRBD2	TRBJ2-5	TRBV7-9	CASSDSGGHQETQYF	TGTGCCAGCAGCGATAGCGGGGGCCACCAAGAGACCCAGTACTTC
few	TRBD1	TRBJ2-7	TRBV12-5	CASGFSLSGGGQGPLEVAGQYF	TGTGCTAGTGGTTTTAGTCTAAGTGGGGGGGGACAGGGCCCGCTGGAAGTCGCTGGGCAGTACTTC
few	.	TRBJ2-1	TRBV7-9	CASRISINEQFF	TGTGCCAGCAGGATATCCATCAATGAGCAGTTCTTC
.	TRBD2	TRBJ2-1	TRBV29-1	CSVEPGRTYNEQFF	TGCAGCGTTGAACCCGGGAGGACCTACAATGAGCAGTTCTTC
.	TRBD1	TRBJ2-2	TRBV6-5	CASSSDRGVAGELFF	TGTGCCAGCAGTTCCGACAGGGGCGTCGCCGGGGAGCTGTTTTTT
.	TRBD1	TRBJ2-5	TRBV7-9	CASRRGQGETQYF	TGTGCCAGCAGGAGGGGACAGGGGGAGACCCAGTACTTC
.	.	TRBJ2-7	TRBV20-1	CSARGLEGTDKEQYF	TGCAGTGCTAGAGGCCTCGAGGGAACTGACAAAGAGCAGTACTTC
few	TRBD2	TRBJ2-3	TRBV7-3	CASSLTLAASTDTQYF	TGTGCCAGCAGCTTAACGCTAGCGGCTAGCACAGATACGCAGTATTTT